The rows below give T cell receptor beta chains drawn from one sample of a study of cytomegalovirus exposure and HLA in healthy donors. Clones were sequenced by immunoSEQ multiplex PCR, and TCRdb holds only the in-frame ones, with some missing. The table shows roughly 110,000 clones, with approximately 80% occurring only once. Material: PBMCs. The receptors originated from a woman aged 40 to 50 in good health and CMV-seropositive. Both conserved end residues are part of each CDR3. Each record gives: V gene, D gene, J gene, clone size, CDR3 DNA, CDR3 protein. D genes are given only for firm matches. The size of a clone is reported for some rows only, either as once, few or many, or as a class for expanded clones.

>TRBV5-1|TRBD1|TRBJ1-3|-
TGCGCCAGCAGCTTGCCAGGGGGCGTTGGAAACACCATATATTTT
CASSLPGGVGNTIYF
>TRBV11-1|-|TRBJ1-1|-
TGTGCCAGCAGCGCCTATAACACTGAAGCTTTCTTT
CASSAYNTEAFF
>TRBV11-1|-|TRBJ2-6|-
TGTGCCAGCAGCTTCTCTTTGTGGGAGTCTGGGGCCAACGTCCTGACTTTC
CASSFSLWESGANVLTF
>TRBV29-1|-|TRBJ2-7|few
TGCAGCGTCGGAACCGACTTGGCTGAGCAGTACTTC
CSVGTDLAEQYF
>TRBV18|-|TRBJ1-4|-
TGTGCCAGCTCCCCGAGGGGAGGTAATGAAAAACTGTTTTTT
CASSPRGGNEKLFF
>TRBV10-3|TRBD1|TRBJ2-1|-
TGTGCCATCAGTGTAATGACAGGGGCGGTGTACAATGAGCAGTTCTTC
CAISVMTGAVYNEQFF
>TRBV6-5|TRBD2|TRBJ2-3|-
TGTGCCAGCAGTCCCCGACTAGCGGGAGATACGCAGTATTTT
CASSPRLAGDTQYF
>TRBV5-1|-|TRBJ2-5|-
TGCGCCAGCAGCCTGAACAGGGCTGGGGAGACCCAGTACTTC
CASSLNRAGETQYF
>TRBV11-2|-|TRBJ2-3|-
TGTGCCAGCAGCTCCAGGGCAGATACGCAGTATTTT
CASSSRADTQYF
>TRBV7-9|TRBD1|TRBJ1-5|-
TGTGCCAGCAGCTTGGGACAGGGTGGTCAGCCCCAGCATTTT
CASSLGQGGQPQHF
>TRBV5-6|TRBD1|TRBJ2-5|few
TGTGCCAGCAGCTTCGGACAGGGCGGAGAGACCCAGTACTTC
CASSFGQGGETQYF
>TRBV7-8|TRBD2|TRBJ2-1|-
TGTGCCAGCAGCTGGTATTCCGGGACTAGCGGGGTTAGAGCTGAGCAGTTCTTC
CASSWYSGTSGVRAEQFF
>TRBV2|TRBD1|TRBJ1-4|-
TGTGCCAGCAGTGCTCAGGGGGCCGGGAGTGAAAAACTGTTTTTT
CASSAQGAGSEKLFF
>TRBV7-9|TRBD1|TRBJ1-1|-
TGTGCCAGCAGCGGATGGACAGGGGGTGAAGCTTTCTTT
CASSGWTGGEAFF
>TRBV9|-|TRBJ1-6|few
TGTGCCAGCAGTCGTAGCCATGGGGCATCACCCCTCCACTTT
CASSRSHGASPLHF
>TRBV5-1|-|TRBJ2-4|-
TGCGCCAGCAGCTTGGAGGAGCTGGACAAAAACATTCAGTACTTC
CASSLEELDKNIQYF
>TRBV10-2|TRBD2|TRBJ2-5|-
TGCGCCAGTGGACTAGCGGGGTCAGAGACCCAGTACTTC
CASGLAGSETQYF
>TRBV5-6|TRBD1|TRBJ1-2|-
TGTGCCAGCAGGCCGGGACAGGGGGCTAACTATGGCTACCCCTTC
CASRPGQGANYGYPF
>TRBV18|-|TRBJ1-1|-
TGTGCCAGCTCACCACCCCAGGTCGTCAACACTGAAGCTTTCTTT
CASSPPQVVNTEAFF
>TRBV7-9|-|TRBJ1-6|-
TGTGCCAGCAGCTCCGACAGGCTAGTAGGAAATTCACCCCTCCACTTT
CASSSDRLVGNSPLHF
>TRBV5-1|-|TRBJ1-1|-
TGCGCCACCAAATCGGGAAGCGGCACTGAAGCTTTCTTT
CATKSGSGTEAFF
>TRBV9|TRBD2|TRBJ2-5|-
TGTGCCAGCAGCCCGTCCACTAGCGGGGTCTACCAAGAGACCCAGTACTTC
CASSPSTSGVYQETQYF
>TRBV6-5|-|TRBJ1-5|-
TGTGCCAGCAGTCCCTCTATCCAGGGTATTCGCCAGCATTTT
CASSPSIQGIRQHF
>TRBV5-6|TRBD2|TRBJ2-1|-
TGTGCCAGCAGCCCGGTGGGGGGGGGCTACAATGAGCAGTTCTTC
CASSPVGGGYNEQFF
>TRBV2|TRBD1|TRBJ1-2|-
TGTGCCAGCAGCGCGGACAGGGGAGGGAACTATGGCTACACCTTC
CASSADRGGNYGYTF
>TRBV2|TRBD1|TRBJ1-5|-
TGTGCCAGCAGTCTCCGGGGGACAGAAGGGCCCCAGCATTTT
CASSLRGTEGPQHF
>TRBV7-8|-|TRBJ2-7|-
TGTGCCAGCAGCCCTAACGACAGGACCTACGAGCAGTACTTC
CASSPNDRTYEQYF